A selection of T cell receptor beta chains follows, all from one sample in a study of tissue T cells after allogeneic stem cell transplantation. Only in-frame clones appear in the TCRdb table, and some are missing; sequencing was by immunoSEQ multiplex PCR. The table includes around 24,000 clones, less than 95% detected once. This specimen consisted of blood, obtained before transplantation. The receptors here all came from an older male donor who later had graft-versus-host disease after an allogeneic stem cell transplant. CDR3s include the opening cysteine and the closing phenylalanine or tryptophan. Fields, in order: D gene, J gene, V gene, clone size, CDR3 protein, CDR3 DNA. The D gene is left open where the match is weak. A clone size is listed for some rows: how often the clone was seen (once, few, many), or a class if it is expanded.

>NA|TRBJ2-7|TRBV6-2/TRBV6-3|NA
CASSYRPTRILTYEQYF
TGTGCCAGCAGTTATCGACCTACCAGAATATTAACCTACGAGCAGTACTTC
>NA|TRBJ1-2|TRBV11-2|once
CASSLDRGWEGYTF
TGTGCCAGCAGCTTAGATCGGGGATGGGAGGGCTACACCTTC
>NA|TRBJ2-5|TRBV7-2|NA
CASSLLETQYF
TGTGCCAGCAGCTTGTTGGAGACCCAGTACTTC
>NA|TRBJ2-3|TRBV20-1|NA
CSASYGSMVDTQYF
TGCAGTGCTAGTTACGGGAGTATGGTAGATACGCAGTATTTT
>NA|TRBJ1-5|TRBV30|NA
CAWSVGDSRNQPQHF
TGTGCCTGGAGTGTAGGCGACAGTCGCAATCAGCCCCAGCATTTT
>TRBD1|TRBJ2-1|TRBV15|NA
CATSIGTDPDNEQFF
TGTGCCACCAGCATAGGGACAGACCCAGACAATGAGCAGTTCTTC
>NA|TRBJ1-2|TRBV28|NA
CASSLLSYGYTF
TGTGCCAGCAGTTTACTCAGCTATGGCTACACCTTC
>TRBD1|TRBJ2-2|TRBV10-3|NA
CAISEYPPTGERRTGELFF
TGTGCCATCAGTGAATACCCGCCTACAGGGGAGCGAAGGACCGGGGAGCTGTTTTTT
>NA|TRBJ2-1|TRBV4-2|NA
CASSSPGLIGTDNEQFF
TGTGCCAGCAGCTCTCCGGGACTGATAGGCACAGACAATGAGCAGTTCTTC
>TRBD1|TRBJ2-7|TRBV7-9|NA
CASSSRDRGRYEQYF
TGTGCCAGCAGTTCCCGGGACAGGGGTAGGTACGAGCAGTACTTC
>TRBD1|TRBJ2-3|TRBV7-2|NA
CASSPGTGHDTQYF
TGTGCCAGCAGCCCTGGGACAGGGCATGATACGCAGTATTTT
>TRBD2|TRBJ2-5|TRBV7-2|NA
CASSLMPGGETQYF
TGTGCCAGCAGCTTAATGCCGGGGGGGGAGACCCAGTACTTC
>NA|TRBJ2-7|TRBV5-4|NA
CASSLSGGYEQYF
TGTGCCAGCAGCTTATCCGGCGGCTACGAGCAGTACTTC
>NA|TRBJ1-2|TRBV27|NA
CASSAHTQGPSGYTF
TGTGCCAGCAGTGCGCACACTCAGGGTCCCTCTGGCTACACCTTC
>NA|TRBJ2-5|TRBV6-6|NA
CASSYGQPYQETQYF
TGTGCCAGCAGTTACGGGCAGCCGTACCAAGAGACCCAGTACTTC